This T cell receptor beta chain originates from a study of blood T cell repertoires in COVID-19 (dated by TCRdb to about 2020). Study-level background: The collaborator samples originated in the United States, Italy and Spain and spanned the acute and convalescent phases of COVID-19. The samples were drawn from the first 160 participants of the ongoing ImmuneRACE study and from 1,200 or so subjects provided by 6 global collaborators. The repertoires were released in a freely available public database intended as a resource for research on the immune response to SARS-CoV-2. Nearly every sample came with metadata listing a de-identified subject ID, COVID-19 status, age in years and sex. HLA class I and class II types, where available, came from metadata supplied by the sample provider rather than from assay-based typing. The material from the prospective study consisted of cDNA or gDNA derived from T cells, B-cell-depleted T cells, or PBMCs. The dataset comprised deeply sampled blood TCRbeta repertoires from subjects exposed to, actively infected with, or recovered from COVID-19.

The immunoSEQ Assay, a bias-controlled multiplex PCR, was used to amplify TCRbeta CDR3 regions from genomic DNA. The study's processing was this. The number of nucleated cells in each sample was estimated from the amplification of reference gene primers within the assay. Sequence reads were collapsed and filtered to measure the absolute abundance of every unique TCRbeta CDR3 rearrangement. For each sample, productive Simpson clonality was calculated as the square root of Simpson's diversity index across productive rearrangements. TCRdb's version of the immuneACCESS table is confined to in-frame rearrangements and falls short of the full clone set. An unresolved V gene accounts for under half of the shortfall where checked; the remainder is of unknown origin. V and J calls and clone size are as listed in that table; D and trimming were resolved from the DNA. The sample table records some 140,000 clones; approximately 78% of these occur just once. Of the sample, around 1.5% is held by the ten largest clones.

What the work shows at the level of the full study, not this receptor alone: Clinical and demographic metadata were provided uncurated, with the amount varying by source and participant.

V is clipped by 2 bases and J by 2 bases, and the sequence between their germline boundaries is 13 bases long. CDR1 SGHDN and CDR2 FVKESK are derived from the germline V gene. Spanning cysteine to phenylalanine, the CDR3 consists of 16 amino acids. This entry keeps only the CDR3 DNA: 48 bases, framed from base 1. Regarding this clone: Its specific antigen is unknown. The record has no base qualities; no much larger clone is one base away.

Each collaborating institution followed its own protocols to collect whole blood in K2EDTA tubes. Collaborator samples were shipped for TCRbeta analysis as frozen whole blood, isolated PBMCs, or DNA extracted from either sample type. The sample comprised peripheral blood. The TCR sequence derives from an older man with acute or convalescent COVID-19. Here the chain combines TRBV14 and TRBJ2-1, with TRBD2 tentatively as D gene (7 bases match). At the DNA level, the sequence is TGTGCCAGCAGCCAACTGGGGGGGGGCACCTACAATGAGCAGTTCTTC. Translated, it gives CASSQLGGGTYNEQFF. With the rest looked up from the reference TRBV14 and TRBJ2-1 genes rather than sequenced, the full variable domain is EAGVTQFPSHSVIEKGQTVTLRCDPISGHDNLYWYRRVMGKEIKFLLHFVKESKQDESGMPNNRFLAERTGGTYSTLKVQPAELEDSGVYFCASSQLGGGTYNEQFFGPGTRLTVL.